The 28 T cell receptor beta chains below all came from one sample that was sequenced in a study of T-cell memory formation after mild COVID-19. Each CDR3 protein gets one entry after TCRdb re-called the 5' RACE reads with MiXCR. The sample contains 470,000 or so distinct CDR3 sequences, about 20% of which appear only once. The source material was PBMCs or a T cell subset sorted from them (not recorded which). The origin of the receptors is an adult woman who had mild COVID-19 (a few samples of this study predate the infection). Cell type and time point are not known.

The CDR3 sequence: CASSDGGGSTQYF. CDR3 DNA sequence: TGTGCCAGCAGCGACGGAGGCGGGAGCACGCAGTACTTC. The chain has TRBV7-6 and TRBJ2-7; TRBD2 aligns across 7 bases. This CDR3 region has 13 residues. Germline loops: CDR1 SGHVS, CDR2 FNYEAQ. The junction had 10 bases not matched to a gene; V was cut back by 5 bases and J by 9 bases.

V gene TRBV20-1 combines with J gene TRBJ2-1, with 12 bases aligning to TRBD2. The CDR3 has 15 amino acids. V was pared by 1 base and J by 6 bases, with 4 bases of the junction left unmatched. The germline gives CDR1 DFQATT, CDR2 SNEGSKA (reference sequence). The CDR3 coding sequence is TGCAGTGCTAGAGTTCGACTAGCGGGGGTCAATGAGCAGTTCTTC. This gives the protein CSARVRLAGVNEQFF.

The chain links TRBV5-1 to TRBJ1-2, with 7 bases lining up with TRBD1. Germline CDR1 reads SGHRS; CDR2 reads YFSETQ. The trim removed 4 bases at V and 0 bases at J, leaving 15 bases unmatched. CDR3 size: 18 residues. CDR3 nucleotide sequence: TGCGCCAGCAGCCTTACACTATCTTCAGGGGGGACTAACTATGGCTACACCTTC. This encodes CASSLTLSSGGTNYGYTF.

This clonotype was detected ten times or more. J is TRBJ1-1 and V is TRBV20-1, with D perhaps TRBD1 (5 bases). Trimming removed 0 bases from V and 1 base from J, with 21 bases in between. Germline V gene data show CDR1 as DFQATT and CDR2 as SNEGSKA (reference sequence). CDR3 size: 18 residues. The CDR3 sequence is CSARDPRGRGSGNTEAFF. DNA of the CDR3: TGCAGTGCTAGAGACCCCCGGGGGAGGGGTTCGGGGAACACTGAAGCTTTCTTT.

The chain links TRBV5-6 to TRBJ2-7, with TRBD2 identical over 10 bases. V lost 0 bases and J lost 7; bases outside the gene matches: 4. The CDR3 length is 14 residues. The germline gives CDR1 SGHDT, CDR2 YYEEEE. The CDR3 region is CASSLGLLAGEQYF. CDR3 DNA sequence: TGTGCCAGCAGCTTGGGGCTACTAGCGGGAGAGCAGTACTTC.

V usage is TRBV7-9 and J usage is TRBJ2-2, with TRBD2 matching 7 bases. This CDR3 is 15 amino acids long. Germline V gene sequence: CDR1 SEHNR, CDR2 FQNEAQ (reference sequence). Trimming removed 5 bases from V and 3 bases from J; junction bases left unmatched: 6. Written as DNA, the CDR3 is TGTGCCAGCAGCCCCCCTAGCGGCGACACCGGGGAGCTGTTTTTT. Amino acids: CASSPPSGDTGELFF.

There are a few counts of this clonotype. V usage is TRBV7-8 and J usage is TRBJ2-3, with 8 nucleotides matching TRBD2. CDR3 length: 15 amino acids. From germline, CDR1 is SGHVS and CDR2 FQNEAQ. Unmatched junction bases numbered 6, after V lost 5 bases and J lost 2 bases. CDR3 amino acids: CASSLSGGFTDTQYF. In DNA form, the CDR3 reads TGTGCCAGCAGCCTAAGCGGGGGTTTCACAGATACGCAGTATTTT.

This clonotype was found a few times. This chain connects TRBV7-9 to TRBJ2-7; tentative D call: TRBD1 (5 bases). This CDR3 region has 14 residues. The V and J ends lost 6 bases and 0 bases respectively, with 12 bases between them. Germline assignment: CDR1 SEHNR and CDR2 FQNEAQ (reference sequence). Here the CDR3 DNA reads TGTGCCAGCAGTCCCAGGGCAGGCTCCTACGAGCAGTACTTC. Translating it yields CASSPRAGSYEQYF.

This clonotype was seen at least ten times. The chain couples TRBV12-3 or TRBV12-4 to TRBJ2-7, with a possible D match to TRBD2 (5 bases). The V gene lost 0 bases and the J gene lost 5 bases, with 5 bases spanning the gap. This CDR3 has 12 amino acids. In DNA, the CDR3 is TGTGCCAGCAGTTTAGCTAGCGACGAGCAGTACTTC. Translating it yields CASSLASDEQYF.

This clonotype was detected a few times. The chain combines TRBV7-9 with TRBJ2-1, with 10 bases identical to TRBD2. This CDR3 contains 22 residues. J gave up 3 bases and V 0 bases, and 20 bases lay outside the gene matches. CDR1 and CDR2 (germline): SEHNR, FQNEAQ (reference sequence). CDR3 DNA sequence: TGTGCCAGCAGCTTAGCCTTAGCGGGAGGAGGGCCTCGGAACTTCGGCTACAATGAGCAGTTCTTC. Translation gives CASSLALAGGGPRNFGYNEQFF.

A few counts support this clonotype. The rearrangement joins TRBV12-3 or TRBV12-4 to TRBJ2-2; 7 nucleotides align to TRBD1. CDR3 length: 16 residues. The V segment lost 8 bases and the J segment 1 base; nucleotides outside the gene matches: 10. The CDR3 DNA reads TGTGCCAGCCTCCCTATGGGACAGAGGAACACCGGGGAGCTGTTTTTT. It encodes CASLPMGQRNTGELFF.

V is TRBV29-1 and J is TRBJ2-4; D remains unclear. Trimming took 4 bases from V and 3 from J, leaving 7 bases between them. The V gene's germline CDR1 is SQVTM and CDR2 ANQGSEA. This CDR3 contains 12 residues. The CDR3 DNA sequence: TGCAGCGTTGTCATGGGCAAAAACATTCAGTACTTC. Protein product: CSVVMGKNIQYF.

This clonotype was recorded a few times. CDR3 sequence: CASMRDGQGNSPLHF. The CDR3 DNA follows: TGTGCCAGCATGCGGGACGGACAGGGGAATTCACCCCTCCACTTT. J is TRBJ1-6 and V is TRBV27, with 9 bases fitting TRBD1. This CDR3 is built from 15 residues. The V and J ends lost 7 bases and 7 bases, in that order; junction bases with no gene match: 8. Germline V gene sequence: CDR1 MNHEY, CDR2 SMNVEV (reference sequence).

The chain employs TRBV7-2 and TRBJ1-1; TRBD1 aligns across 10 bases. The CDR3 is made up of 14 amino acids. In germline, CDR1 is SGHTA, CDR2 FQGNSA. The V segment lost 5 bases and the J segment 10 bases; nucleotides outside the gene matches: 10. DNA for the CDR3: TGTGCCAGCAGCCCAGACGCCGGGACAGGGGCAGCTTTCTTT. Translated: CASSPDAGTGAAFF. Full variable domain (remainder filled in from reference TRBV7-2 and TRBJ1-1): GAGVSQSPSNKVTEKGKDVELRCDPISGHTALYWYRQSLGQGLEFLIYFQGNSAPDKSGLPSDRFSAERTGGSVSTLTIQRTQQEDSAVYLCASSPDAGTGAAFFGQGTRLTVV.

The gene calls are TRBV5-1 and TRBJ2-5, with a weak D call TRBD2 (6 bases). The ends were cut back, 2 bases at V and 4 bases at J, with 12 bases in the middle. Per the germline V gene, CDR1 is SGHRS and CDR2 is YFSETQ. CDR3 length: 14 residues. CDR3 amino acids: CASSFGVGRETQYF. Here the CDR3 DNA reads TGCGCCAGCAGCTTCGGAGTCGGGAGAGAGACCCAGTACTTC.

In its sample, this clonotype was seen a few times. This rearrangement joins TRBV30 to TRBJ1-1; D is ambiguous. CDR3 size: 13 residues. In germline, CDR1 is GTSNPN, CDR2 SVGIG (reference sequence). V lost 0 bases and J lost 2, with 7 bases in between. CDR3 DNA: TGTGCCTGGAGTGTACAGTTCAACACTGAAGCTTTCTTT. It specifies CAWSVQFNTEAFF. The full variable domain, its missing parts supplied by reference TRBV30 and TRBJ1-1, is SQTIHQWPATLVQPVGSPLSLECTVEGTSNPNLYWYRQAAGRGLQLLFYSVGIGQISSEVPQNLSASRPQDRQFILSSKKLLLSDSGFYLCAWSVQFNTEAFFGQGTRLTVV.

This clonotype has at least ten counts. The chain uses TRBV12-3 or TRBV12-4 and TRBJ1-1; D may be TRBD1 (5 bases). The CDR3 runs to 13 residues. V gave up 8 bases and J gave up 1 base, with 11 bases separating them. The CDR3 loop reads CASRKTGNTEAFF. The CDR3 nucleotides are TGTGCCAGCCGCAAAACAGGGAACACTGAAGCTTTCTTT.

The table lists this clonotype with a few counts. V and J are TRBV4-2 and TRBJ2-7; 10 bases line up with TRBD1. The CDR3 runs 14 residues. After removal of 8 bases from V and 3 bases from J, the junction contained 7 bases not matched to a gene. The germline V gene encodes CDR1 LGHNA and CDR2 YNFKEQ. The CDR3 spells CASGSGTGVYEQYF. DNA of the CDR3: TGTGCCAGCGGCTCCGGGACAGGGGTCTACGAGCAGTACTTC.

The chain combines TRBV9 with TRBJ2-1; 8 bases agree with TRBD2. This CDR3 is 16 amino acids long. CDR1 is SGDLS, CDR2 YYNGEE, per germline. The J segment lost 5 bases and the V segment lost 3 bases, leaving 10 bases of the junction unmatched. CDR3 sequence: CASSDRLETSDNEQFF. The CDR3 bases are TGTGCCAGCAGCGATAGGCTGGAGACTAGCGACAATGAGCAGTTCTTC.

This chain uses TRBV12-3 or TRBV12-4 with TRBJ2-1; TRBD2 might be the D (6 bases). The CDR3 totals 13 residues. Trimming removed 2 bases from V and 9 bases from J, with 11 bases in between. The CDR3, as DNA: TGTGCCAGCAGTTTAAAGCGGAGGGGTGAGCAGTTCTTC. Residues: CASSLKRRGEQFF.

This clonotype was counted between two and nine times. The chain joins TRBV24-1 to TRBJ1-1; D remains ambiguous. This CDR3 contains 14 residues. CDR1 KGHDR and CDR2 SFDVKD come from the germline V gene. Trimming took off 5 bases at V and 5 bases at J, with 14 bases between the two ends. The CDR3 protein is CATSGGPTGTEAFF. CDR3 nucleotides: TGTGCCACCAGTGGCGGTCCAACGGGGACTGAAGCTTTCTTT.

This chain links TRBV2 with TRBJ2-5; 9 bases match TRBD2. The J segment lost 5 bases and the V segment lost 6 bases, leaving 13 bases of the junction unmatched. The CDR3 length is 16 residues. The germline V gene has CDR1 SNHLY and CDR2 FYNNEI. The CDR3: CASSKGTAGGTETQYF. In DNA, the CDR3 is TGTGCCAGCAGCAAAGGAACAGCGGGGGGCACGGAGACCCAGTACTTC.

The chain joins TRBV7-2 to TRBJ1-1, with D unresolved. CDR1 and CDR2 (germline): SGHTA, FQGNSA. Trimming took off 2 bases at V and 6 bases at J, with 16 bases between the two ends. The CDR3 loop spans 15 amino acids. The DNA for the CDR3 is TGTGCCAGCAGCTTATTGGCAGTACCTGTATCTGAAGCTTTCTTT. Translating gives CASSLLAVPVSEAFF.

The CDR3 sequence: CASSLGPEADTQYF. The CDR3, as DNA: TGTGCCAGCAGCTTAGGACCCGAGGCAGATACGCAGTATTTT. The chain recombines TRBV7-2 with TRBJ2-3; no clear D. Germline V lookup: CDR1 SGHTA, CDR2 FQGNSA. The CDR3 is 14 amino acids. Trimming stripped 1 base from V and 4 bases from J, with 9 bases between.

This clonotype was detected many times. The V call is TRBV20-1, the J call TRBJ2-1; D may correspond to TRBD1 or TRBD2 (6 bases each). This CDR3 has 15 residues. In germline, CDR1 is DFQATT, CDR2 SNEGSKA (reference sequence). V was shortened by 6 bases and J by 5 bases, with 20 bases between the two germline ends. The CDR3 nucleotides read TGCAGTGCCGCAGAGGTGGGGGGCACTCACAATGAGCAGTTCTTC. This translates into CSAAEVGGTHNEQFF.

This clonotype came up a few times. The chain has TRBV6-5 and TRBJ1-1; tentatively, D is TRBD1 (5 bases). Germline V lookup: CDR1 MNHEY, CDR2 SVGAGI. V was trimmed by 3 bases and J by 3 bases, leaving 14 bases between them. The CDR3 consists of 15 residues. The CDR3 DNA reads TGTGCCAGCAGTTATAGAGGGGCCAAGGACACTGAAGCTTTCTTT. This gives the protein CASSYRGAKDTEAFF.

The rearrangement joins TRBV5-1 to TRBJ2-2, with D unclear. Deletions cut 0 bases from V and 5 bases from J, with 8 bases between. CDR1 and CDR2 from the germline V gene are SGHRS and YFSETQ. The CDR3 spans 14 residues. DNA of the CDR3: TGCGCCAGCAGCTTGGCTTCTGTTACCGGGGAGCTGTTTTTT. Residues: CASSLASVTGELFF.

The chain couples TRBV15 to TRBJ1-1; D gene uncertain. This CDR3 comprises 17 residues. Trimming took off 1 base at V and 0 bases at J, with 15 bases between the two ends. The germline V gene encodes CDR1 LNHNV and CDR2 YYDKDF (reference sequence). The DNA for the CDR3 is TGTGCCACCAGCAGAGTAAAGAGCAGAGGGCTGAACACTGAAGCTTTCTTT. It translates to CATSRVKSRGLNTEAFF.